A single sample gave rise to the 5 T cell receptor beta chains below, sequenced in a study of radiation and T cells in renal cell carcinoma. The repertoire was sequenced with immunoSEQ multiplex PCR; TCRdb's copy has only in-frame clones and lacks some. The sample has 30,000 to 40,000 clones; 81% are singletons. Time point in this sample: blood 4 weeks post-SBRT, at nephrectomy. Treatment described: 15 Gy SBRT to primary tumor, nephrectomy 4 weeks later. The material sequenced was blood, taken from a patient whose treatment included radiotherapy and nephrectomy. The receptors shown here come from a man between 60 and 75 years old with renal cell carcinoma.

This clone was seen a few times. This chain links TRBV5-4 with TRBJ2-1; 11 nucleotides line up with TRBD1. Germline V gene data show CDR1 as SGHNT and CDR2 as YYREEE (reference sequence). V trimming: 4 bases; J trimming: 5 bases; junction bases outside the gene matches: 2. CDR3 length equals 14 residues. CDR3 DNA sequence: TGTGCCAGCAGCGAGGGACAGGGGGACAATGAGCAGTTCTTC. Its protein product is CASSEGQGDNEQFF.

This clone was observed a handful of times. This chain connects TRBV5-4 to TRBJ1-3; D uncertain. Trimming shortened V by 6 bases and J by 2 bases, and 15 bases separated the two germline ends. The CDR3 loop spans 15 amino acids. Germline lookup yields CDR1 SGHNT and CDR2 YYREEE (reference sequence). The CDR3: CASTTGRAAGNTIYF. The CDR3, as DNA: TGTGCCAGCACAACCGGTAGGGCAGCTGGAAACACCATATATTTT.

V and J are TRBV7-9 and TRBJ2-7, with 13 bases lining up with TRBD2. Germline lookup yields CDR1 SEHNR and CDR2 FQNEAQ (reference sequence). The CDR3 is 15 residues long. The ends lost 5 bases at V and 6 bases at J; junction bases unmatched: 7. The CDR3 DNA sequence: TGTGCCAGCAGCATACTAGCGGGAGGGCCTGTCGAGCAGTACTTC. It translates to CASSILAGGPVEQYF.

This chain connects TRBV5-1 to TRBJ2-1; TRBD2 might be the D (6 bases). The CDR3 totals 13 residues. The V gene's germline CDR1 is SGHRS and CDR2 YFSETQ. V lost 7 bases and J 5 bases, leaving 13 bases between the germline ends. The CDR3 loop is CASLRGGDNEQFF. CDR3 coding DNA: TGCGCCAGCCTGAGGGGAGGTGACAATGAGCAGTTCTTC. Combining the CDR3 with reference TRBV5-1 and TRBJ2-1 gives the whole variable domain KAGVTQTPRYLIKTRGQQVTLSCSPISGHRSVSWYQQTPGQGLQFLFEYFSETQRNKGNFPGRFSGRQFSNSRSEMNVSTLELGDSALYLCASLRGGDNEQFFGPGTRLTVL.

This chain uses TRBV7-8 with TRBJ2-2, with D tentatively TRBD1 or TRBD2 (5 bases each). CDR1 SGHVS and CDR2 FQNEAQ come from the germline V gene. The CDR3 is made up of 13 amino acids. The CDR3 reads CCSRGANTGELFF. In DNA, the CDR3 is TGTTGTTCCCGGGGCGCGAACACCGGGGAGCTGTTTTTT.